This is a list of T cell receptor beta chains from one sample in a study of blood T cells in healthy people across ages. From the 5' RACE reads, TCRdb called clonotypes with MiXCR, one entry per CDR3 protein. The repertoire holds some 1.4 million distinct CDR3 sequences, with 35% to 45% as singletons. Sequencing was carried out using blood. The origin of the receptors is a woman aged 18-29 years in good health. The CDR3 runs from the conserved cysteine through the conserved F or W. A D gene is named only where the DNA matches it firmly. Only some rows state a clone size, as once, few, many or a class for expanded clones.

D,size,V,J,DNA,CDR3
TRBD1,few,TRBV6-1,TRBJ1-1,TGTGCCAGCAGTCCGGGACAGGGGAGTGGTGGAACTGAAGCTTTCTTT,CASSPGQGSGGTEAFF
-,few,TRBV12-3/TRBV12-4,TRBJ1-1,TGTGCCAGCAGTTTAGAGACTTTGAACACTGAAGCTTTCTTT,CASSLETLNTEAFF
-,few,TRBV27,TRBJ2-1,TGTGCCAGCAGTTTAGGCGGGACAGTGGAATCCAATGAGCAGTTCTTC,CASSLGGTVESNEQFF
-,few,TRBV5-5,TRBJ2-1,TGTGCCAGCACCCATTCCAAGGTGGACAATGAGCAGTTCTTC,CASTHSKVDNEQFF
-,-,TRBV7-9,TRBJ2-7,TGTGCCAGCAGCTTAACAAGACAACCCTACGAGCAGTACTTC,CASSLTRQPYEQYF
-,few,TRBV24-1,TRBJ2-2,TGTGCCACCAGTGGAGGGGGATCCGGGGAGCTGTTTTTT,CATSGGGSGELFF
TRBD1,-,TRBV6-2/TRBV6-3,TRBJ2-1,TGTGCCAGCAGCAGATTCGAAATCGGGACAGGGCCGGGTGAGCAGTTCTTC,CASSRFEIGTGPGEQFF
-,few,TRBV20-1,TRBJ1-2,TGCAGTGCTACCAGGGAAAACTATGGCTACACCTTC,CSATRENYGYTF
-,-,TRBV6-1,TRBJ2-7,TGTGCCAGCGGGCGGACGGAAGTAGCCTACGAGCAGTACTTC,CASGRTEVAYEQYF
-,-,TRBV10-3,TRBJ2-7,TGTGCCATCAGTGAGTCTGCCACCCACGAGCAGTACTTC,CAISESATHEQYF
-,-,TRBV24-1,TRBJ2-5,TGTGCCACCAGCGATTTTAAGGAGTTGGCATGTATTGCCCAAGAGACCCAGTACTTC,CATSDFKELACIAQETQYF
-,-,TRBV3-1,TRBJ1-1,TGTGCCAGCAGCGGGGCTGAAGCTTTCTTT,CASSGAEAFF
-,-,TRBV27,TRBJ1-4,TGTGCCAGCAGCCAGATTGGGGGATTGGAAAAACTGTTTTTT,CASSQIGGLEKLFF
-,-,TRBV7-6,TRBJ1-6,TGTGCCAGCAGCCCGCCCGAATGGTTCGGGGTTTCACCCCCCCACTTT,CASSPPEWFGVSPPHF
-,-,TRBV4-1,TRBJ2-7,TGCGCCAGCAGCCAAGAATCCACGGGACACTACGAGCAGTACTTC,CASSQESTGHYEQYF
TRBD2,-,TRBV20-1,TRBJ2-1,TGCAGTGCCAAAAACGGACTAGCGATCAATGAGCAGTTCTTC,CSAKNGLAINEQFF
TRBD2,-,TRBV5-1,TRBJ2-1,TGCGCCAGCAGCTTGGCCAAGGGACTAGCCTCCAATGAGCAGTTCTTC,CASSLAKGLASNEQFF
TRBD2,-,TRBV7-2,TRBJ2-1,TGTCCCAGCAGTTATAGCTCCCAGCGGGAGTACAATGGGCAGTTCTTC,CPSSYSSQREYNGQFF
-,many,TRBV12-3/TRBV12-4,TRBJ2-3,TGTGCCAGCAGTTTGAGGGTGGGCACAGATACGCAGTATTTT,CASSLRVGTDTQYF
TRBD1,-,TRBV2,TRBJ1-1,TGTGCCAGCAGCCACAACGCTCGGACAGGAGACAACACTGAAGCTTTCTTT,CASSHNARTGDNTEAFF
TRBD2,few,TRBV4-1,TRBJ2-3,TGCGCCAGCAGCCCTGGAGTAGCGGGGATGCTTACAGATACGCAGTATTTT,CASSPGVAGMLTDTQYF
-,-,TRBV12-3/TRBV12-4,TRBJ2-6,TGTGCCAGCAGTTTGACATTGGGATTCTTAATAGAGACTAGTATCTCTGGGGCCAACGTCCTGACTTTC,CASSLTLGFLIETSISGANVLTF
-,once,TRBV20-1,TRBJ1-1,TGCAGTGCTAGCAGGATCCAGAACACTGAAGCTTTCTTT,CSASRIQNTEAFF
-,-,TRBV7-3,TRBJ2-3,TGTGCCAGCAGCTTATACGGCCCCACAGATACGCAGTATTTT,CASSLYGPTDTQYF
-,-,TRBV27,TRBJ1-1,TGTGCCAGCAGTTTTGCAGTGAACATTGAAGCTTTCTTT,CASSFAVNIEAFF
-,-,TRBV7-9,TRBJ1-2,TGTGCCAGCAGCTCTACGGACTCGTTTGATGGCTACACCTTC,CASSSTDSFDGYTF
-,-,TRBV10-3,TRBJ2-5,TGTGCCATCAGAACGGAAGGAAGGGCGGAGACCCAGTACTTC,CAIRTEGRAETQYF
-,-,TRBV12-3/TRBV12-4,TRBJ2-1,TGTGCCAGCAGTTTACTCTCTGACAATGAGCAGTTCTTC,CASSLLSDNEQFF
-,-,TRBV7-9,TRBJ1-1,TGTGCCAGCAGCGGTGGACGGGAGAACACTGAAGCTTTCTTT,CASSGGRENTEAFF
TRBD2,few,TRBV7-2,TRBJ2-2,TGTGCCAGCAGCTTAGTGGGTAGCGGGAGTTCCAACACCGGGGAGCTGTTTTTT,CASSLVGSGSSNTGELFF
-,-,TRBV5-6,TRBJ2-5,TGTGCCAGCAGCTTTGGTGCAGCACCTCAAGAGACCCAGTACTTC,CASSFGAAPQETQYF
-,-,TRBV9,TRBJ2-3,TGTGCCAGCAGCCCCCAGGGACCGGGCGGGACAGATACGCAGTATTTT,CASSPQGPGGTDTQYF
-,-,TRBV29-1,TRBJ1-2,TGCAGCGTTGAAGCAGGAGATATATTATATGGCTACACCTTC,CSVEAGDILYGYTF
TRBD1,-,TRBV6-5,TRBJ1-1,TGTGCCAGCAAAAGGGGACAGGGGCCCACTGAAGCTTTCTTT,CASKRGQGPTEAFF
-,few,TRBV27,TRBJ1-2,TGTGCCAGCAGTTGGGGGGCTAACTATGGCTACACCTTC,CASSWGANYGYTF
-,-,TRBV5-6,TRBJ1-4,TGTGCCAGCAGCTTTGAGACAAGTAATGAAAAACTGTTTTTT,CASSFETSNEKLFF
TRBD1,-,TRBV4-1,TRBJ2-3,TGCGCCAGCAGTCCAGGGGGTTTCAACACAGATACGCAGTATTTT,CASSPGGFNTDTQYF
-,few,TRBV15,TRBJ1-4,TGTGCCACCAGCAGAGATTCGATGGGGGAGGAACTGTTTTTT,CATSRDSMGEELFF
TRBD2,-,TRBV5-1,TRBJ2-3,TGCGCCAGCAGCCGCGGGGGGGCCAACGGTGATACGCAGTATTTT,CASSRGGANGDTQYF
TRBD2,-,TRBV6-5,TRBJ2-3,TGTGCCAGCAGACGGACTAGCGGGGGGCCGGATACGCAGTATTTT,CASRRTSGGPDTQYF
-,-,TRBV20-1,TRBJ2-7,TGCAGTGGCCTTGGACGGAGAAACGACGAGCAGTACTTT,CSGLGRRNDEQYF
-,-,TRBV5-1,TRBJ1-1,TGCGCCAGCAGCTTGGTAGGAGGGGGGCAAAGGAACACTGAAGCTTTCTTT,CASSLVGGGQRNTEAFF